The next 20 T cell receptor beta chains were all read from a single sample in a study of CD8+CD57+ T cells in acquired aplastic anemia. TCR beta VDJ and CDR3 were profiled, and genomic DNA was the template. TCRdb re-derived calls from the reads in MiXCR, one entry per CDR3 protein. This sample has 150,000 to 200,000 distinct CDR3 sequences, with approximately 43% found just once. Sequencing input: sorted CD4+, CD8+, or CD8+CD57+ T cells (not recorded which) from PBMCs. These receptors were collected from a human donor in good health.

To note about this clonotype: A much bigger clone sits one base away, suggesting this may be a read error. The rearrangement links TRBV11-2 to TRBJ1-1; TRBD1 agrees at 7 bases. J gave up 5 bases and V 4 bases, and 7 bases lay outside the gene matches. Germline CDR1 is SGHAT and CDR2 is FQNNGV. CDR3 length: 14 residues. The CDR3 spells CASSSQGSRTEAFF. CDR3 in DNA: TGTGCCAGCAGCTCACAGGGGAGCAGGACTGAAGCTTTCTTT.

The chain uses TRBV29-1 and TRBJ1-1, with 7 nucleotides matching TRBD1. CDR3 length equals 12 residues. With 8 bases clipped from V and 0 bases from J, the junction kept 3 bases outside the gene matches. Germline V gives CDR1 SQVTM, CDR2 ANQGSEA. CDR3 DNA: TGCAGCACGGGACAGATGAACACTGAAGCTTTCTTT. Translated, it gives CSTGQMNTEAFF.

This clonotype was seen ten or more times. The CDR3 coding sequence is TGTGCCAGCAGCTCAAGGGGCTCGCGGGGCTACACCTTC. Translating gives CASSSRGSRGYTF. The chain recombines TRBV7-6 with TRBJ1-2, with D perhaps TRBD1 (5 bases). The CDR3 sequence is 13 residues long. The V gene lost 4 bases and the J gene lost 8 bases, with 14 bases spanning the gap. Germline CDR1 reads SGHVS; CDR2 reads FNYEAQ.

Of note for this clonotype: The germline gene is not matched at one end of the junction; a read error may be the cause. V gene TRBV6-5 combines with J gene TRBJ2-3, with 9 positions matching TRBD2. In germline, CDR1 is MNHEY, CDR2 SVGAGI. The CDR3 runs to 16 residues. This CDR3 reads CASSYSAGGSTGTQYF. CDR3 nucleotide sequence: TGTGCCAGCAGTTACTCAGCGGGGGGAAGCACAGGTACGCAGTATTTT.

This clonotype was picked up a small number of times. A read error may be the cause here, since a much bigger clone is one base away. In this CDR3 the conserved last residue, phenylalanine or tryptophan, is missing, so a read error is likely. The chain employs TRBV5-4 and TRBJ1-2; maybe TRBD1 (5 bases). Germline CDR1 reads SGHNT; CDR2 reads YYREEE (reference sequence). The CDR3 length is 17 residues. V was pared by 0 bases and J by 6 bases, with 21 bases between. The CDR3 loop reads CASSLATQRRGFDGYTL. Here the CDR3 DNA reads TGTGCCAGCAGCTTGGCCACCCAGCGGCGGGGCTTCGATGGCTACACCCTC.

The genes are TRBV10-3 and TRBJ1-2; D not certain. This CDR3 region has 15 residues. Looked up from germline, CDR1 is ENHRY and CDR2 is SYGVKD. The V and J ends lost 10 bases and 1 base respectively, with 19 bases between them. As DNA, the CDR3 is TGTGCCACCACAGACCCACGGGGTTATAACTATGGCTACACCTTC. Its protein is CATTDPRGYNYGYTF.

This clonotype turned up a few times. This chain connects TRBV7-9 to TRBJ2-1; D not certain. V was trimmed by 5 bases and J by 5 bases, leaving 4 bases between them. Germline-derived CDR1 and CDR2 are SEHNR and FQNEAQ (reference sequence). This CDR3 comprises 11 residues. In nucleotides, the CDR3 is TGTGCCAGCAGCCGCAACAATGAGCAGTTCTTC. This gives the protein CASSRNNEQFF.

The chain links TRBV7-3 to TRBJ2-1; TRBD2 aligns across 11 bases. The junction had 12 bases not matched to a gene; V was cut back by 5 bases and J by 3 bases. The CDR3 sequence is 18 residues long. Germline V gene data show CDR1 as SGHTA and CDR2 as FQGTGA. DNA for the CDR3: TGTGCCAGCAGCCAAGACCCTGTAGCGGGGGGGATCTACAATGAGCAGTTCTTC. It yields the protein CASSQDPVAGGIYNEQFF.

The chain recombines TRBV5-1 with TRBJ2-5; D is unresolved. This CDR3 region has 15 residues. The ends were cut back, 4 bases at V and 0 bases at J, with 13 bases in the middle. CDR1 and CDR2 (germline): SGHRS, YFSETQ. CDR3 nucleotides: TGCGCCAGCAGCCGAAACCCTCGGGACCAAGAGACCCAGTACTTC. Its protein product is CASSRNPRDQETQYF.

This chain connects TRBV15 to TRBJ2-3; D possibly uses TRBD1 or TRBD2 (5 bases each). Germline values: CDR1 LNHNV, CDR2 YYDKDF (reference sequence). The CDR3 totals 16 residues. Deletions cut 1 base from V and 10 bases from J, with 21 bases between. The CDR3 region is CATSRGTKGLGTSQYF. In DNA, the CDR3 is TGTGCCACCAGCAGAGGAACGAAAGGTCTCGGGACGTCGCAGTATTTT.

This clonotype was detected ten times or more. The genes are TRBV20-1 and TRBJ2-7; 7 nucleotides line up with TRBD1. This CDR3 contains 13 residues. Germline V gene lookup returns CDR1 DFQATT and CDR2 SNEGSKA (reference sequence). V trimming: 4 bases; J trimming: 4 bases; junction bases outside the gene matches: 7. The CDR3, as DNA: TGCAGTGCTACGACAGGGAGCAGGTACGAGCAGTACTTC. This sequence encodes CSATTGSRYEQYF.

This clonotype was seen at least ten times. The V gene is TRBV9, the J gene TRBJ1-5; the D is unclear. V was pared by 0 bases and J by 2 bases, with 9 bases between. The germline CDR1 and CDR2 sequences are SGDLS and YYNGEE. The CDR3 is 15 residues long. CDR3 residues: CASSVGNGGNQPQHF. In nucleotides, the CDR3 is TGTGCCAGCAGCGTAGGGAATGGTGGCAATCAGCCCCAGCATTTT.

This chain joins TRBV15 and TRBJ2-5, with 14 bases lining up with TRBD2. V shed 5 bases and J 5 bases; nucleotides not matched to a gene: 10. This CDR3 contains 17 residues. Per the germline V gene, CDR1 is LNHNV and CDR2 is YYDKDF (reference sequence). CDR3 nucleotide sequence: TGTGCCACCAGCGCGAAGACTAGCGGGGGGGCCATGGAGACCCAGTACTTC. Its protein product is CATSAKTSGGAMETQYF.

V usage is TRBV7-3 and J usage is TRBJ2-3; D unclear. The CDR3 consists of 13 residues. Germline loops: CDR1 SGHTA, CDR2 FQGTGA. V was clipped by 1 base and J by 6 bases, with 8 bases between them. CDR3 DNA sequence: TGTGCCAGCAGCTTAAGGCCCCGGGATACGCAGTATTTT. Translation gives CASSLRPRDTQYF.

This clonotype was seen ten or more times. CDR3: CASSVGGGEKLFF. CDR3 DNA: TGTGCCAGCAGTGTAGGGGGGGGTGAAAAACTGTTTTTT. The rearrangement joins TRBV6-1 to TRBJ1-4, with D possibly TRBD1 on 6 matching bases. Germline CDR1 and CDR2: MNHNS and SASEGT. The CDR3 totals 13 residues. Between the trimmed V and J ends, which lost 4 bases and 7 bases, there was a span of 10 bases.

The chain recombines TRBV2 with TRBJ2-3; D call uncertain. The CDR3 loop spans 13 amino acids. V gave up 3 bases and J gave up 4 bases, with 8 bases separating them. Germline CDR1 reads SNHLY; CDR2 reads FYNNEI. CDR3 sequence: CASSEGFSDTQYF. The DNA of the CDR3 is TGTGCCAGCAGTGAGGGGTTCTCAGATACGCAGTATTTT. The full variable domain, its missing parts supplied by reference TRBV2 and TRBJ2-3, is EPEVTQTPSHQVTQMGQEVILRCVPISNHLYFYWYRQILGQKVEFLVSFYNNEISEKSEIFDDQFSVERPDGSNFTLKIRSTKLEDSAMYFCASSEGFSDTQYFGPGTRLTVL.

There are a few counts of this clonotype. The DNA for the CDR3 is TGTGCCATCAGTGTGGCGAGGTCCACCTCCTACGAGCAGTACTTC. Its protein product is CAISVARSTSYEQYF. The rearrangement links TRBV10-3 to TRBJ2-7; D is ambiguous. Germline values: CDR1 ENHRY, CDR2 SYGVKD. This CDR3 spans 15 amino acids. Trimming shortened V by 4 bases and J by 0 bases, and 13 bases separated the two germline ends.

This chain uses TRBV29-1 with TRBJ1-1; D possibly corresponds to TRBD1 (5 bases). V gave up 7 bases and J gave up 5 bases, with 14 bases separating them. There are 12 residues in the CDR3. CDR1 is SQVTM and CDR2 is ANQGSEA in the germline V gene. The CDR3 region is CSAESGGTEAFF. The CDR3 DNA sequence: TGCAGCGCCGAATCCGGGGGAACTGAAGCTTTCTTT. The entire variable domain, with the rest obtained from reference TRBV29-1 and TRBJ1-1, is as follows: SAVISQKPSRDICQRGTSLTIQCQVDSQVTMMFWYRQQPGQSLTLIATANQGSEATYESGFVIDKFPISRPNLTFSTLTVSNMSPEDSSIYLCSAESGGTEAFFGQGTRLTVV.

This clonotype was recorded many times. This chain connects TRBV12-3 or TRBV12-4 to TRBJ2-1, with TRBD2 matching 8 bases. V shed 8 bases and J 3 bases; nucleotides not matched to a gene: 9. The CDR3 has 15 residues. The CDR3 sequence is CASARSGTSYNEQFF. CDR3 DNA sequence: TGTGCCAGCGCCCGGTCCGGGACTAGCTACAATGAGCAGTTCTTC.

V and J are TRBV20-1 and TRBJ1-6; 7 bases are shared with TRBD1. Per the germline V gene, CDR1 is DFQATT and CDR2 is SNEGSKA (reference sequence). V trimming: 5 bases; J trimming: 7 bases; junction bases outside the gene matches: 11. CDR3 size: 15 residues. CDR3 region: CSAPQGVVGNSPLHF. The CDR3, as DNA: TGCAGTGCTCCTCAGGGGGTCGTCGGGAATTCACCCCTCCACTTT.